This T cell receptor (beta chain) comes out of a study of cytomegalovirus exposure and HLA in healthy donors. Researchers ran the PCR with 60 Vbeta and 13 Jbeta primers. Profiled with immunoSEQ multiplex PCR; TCRdb holds only in-frame clones, not every one. The data show about 130,000 clones, approximately 78% seen once. Sequences were obtained from PBMCs. This clonotype was obtained from a woman in her 40s in good health and CMV-seropositive.

The CDR3 is CASSLVGGTNTEAFF. DNA for the CDR3: TGCGCCAGCAGCTTGGTCGGGGGAACGAACACTGAAGCTTTCTTT. The rearrangement links TRBV5-1 to TRBJ1-1, with a tentative D call TRBD1 (5 bases). V was cut by 0 bases and J by 1 base, with 10 bases left in between. CDR1 and CDR2 (germline): SGHRS, YFSETQ. The CDR3 covers 15 residues.